A single T cell receptor (beta chain) is shown here with its context. Its antigen is currently unknown. The entry originates in a study of T cells expressing NK-cell markers. Study summary: The TCR beta repertoires were obtained from sorted CD3+CD56+NKG2C+, CD3+CD56+NKG2C- and CD3+CD56-NKG2C+ T cells. Study results and caveats: These same clonotypes (in a handful of donors) also led the CD3+CD56-NKG2C+ fraction.

This CDR3 contains 12 residues. The germline CDR1 and CDR2 sequences are KGHDR and SFDVKD. TCRdb re-called the 5' RACE reads and shows each CDR3 protein once, DNA omitted. The sample is made up of over 350,000 distinct CDR3 sequences, and the top ten hold around 11% of it. The receptor was isolated from a woman between 50 and 59 years old in good health. The sequenced sample consisted of blood T cells: a sorted CD56 or NKG2C T cell subset, CD4+ or CD8+ T cells, or bulk PBMC T cells (not recorded which). The J gene is TRBJ2-7, the V gene TRBV24-1. The CDR3 loop reads CATSAKTSEQYF.